One sample yielded the 2 T cell receptor beta chains listed below, sequenced in a study of T cell responses to AZD1222 COVID-19 vaccine. TCRdb's table, derived via immunoSEQ multiplex PCR, lists solely in-frame clones and lacks some. The sample contains 200,000 or so clones, about nine tenths of which appear only once. The material was peripheral blood, obtained on day 0 of MenACWY control vaccination. These receptor sequences come from an adult in good health.

This chain connects TRBV10-3 to TRBJ2-1; 9 nucleotides align to TRBD1. The V and J ends lost 4 bases and 2 bases, in that order; junction bases with no gene match: 3. Germline CDR1 and CDR2: ENHRY and SYGVKD. The CDR3 has 15 residues. The CDR3 is CAISGGQGPYNEQFF. The CDR3 DNA follows: TGTGCCATCAGTGGGGGACAGGGCCCCTACAATGAGCAGTTCTTC.

This chain joins TRBV5-6 and TRBJ2-7; D tentatively fits TRBD1 or TRBD2 (5 bases each). V was trimmed by 3 bases and J by 2 bases, leaving 12 bases between them. CDR1 SGHDT and CDR2 YYEEEE come from the germline V gene. CDR3 size: 14 residues. CDR3 loop: CASSSRDGPYEQYF. The CDR3 coding sequence is TGTGCCAGCAGCTCCCGGGACGGTCCCTACGAGCAGTACTTC.